This TCR beta chain stems from a study of blood T cell repertoires in COVID-19. This table comes from immunoSEQ multiplex PCR, and its TCRdb copy is limited to in-frame clones, with some not included. This table holds about 160,000 clones, about nine tenths found once. The ends lost 6 bases at V and 6 bases at J; junction bases unmatched: 12. CDR1 and CDR2 (germline): SGHRS, YFSETQ. The CDR3 sequence is 15 residues long. This sequence was found in a man younger than 30 with acute or convalescent COVID-19. The rearrangement joins TRBV5-1 to TRBJ2-1, with TRBD2 matching 7 bases. Sequenced sample: peripheral blood. In DNA, the CDR3 is TGCGCCAGCAAACTCGGACTAGGTTTCGCCAATGAGCAGTTCTTC. Amino acids: CASKLGLGFANEQFF.